One T cell receptor (beta chain) is described in this entry. Blood CD8+ and CD4+ T cells underwent high-throughput TCR beta sequencing. Patients with Susac syndrome showed fulfilment of recently defined diagnostic criteria for definite or probable disease. The CDR3 length is 16 residues. V trimming: 3 bases; J trimming: 6 bases; junction bases outside the gene matches: 14. CDR1 and CDR2 from the germline V gene are DFQATT and SNEGSKA (reference sequence). This entry is derived from a study of CD8 T cells in Susac syndrome. Study context: Patients with Susac syndrome were therapy-naive, taking corticosteroids, with some also receiving intravenous immunoglobulin, or taking intravenous immunoglobulin alone at the time their blood was drawn.

RNA, at about 0.45 to 1 ug, was reverse transcribed with random hexamers. TCRdb re-analysed the immunoSEQ multiplex PCR reads in MiXCR, keeping a single row per CDR3 protein. The sample records 140,000 to 150,000 distinct CDR3 sequences, more than 90% being singletons. V is TRBV20-1 and J is TRBJ2-1, with 7 bases lining up with TRBD2. The TCR was taken from a human donor with Susac syndrome. Sequencing was done on a sample of CD4+ T cells from PBMCs. In nucleotides, the CDR3 is TGCAGTGCTAGTAAGCTAGCGGAGGCGGGTTTCAATGAGCAGTTCTTC. Amino acids: CSASKLAEAGFNEQFF.